This T cell receptor (beta chain) comes out of a study of shared clonotypes between healthy human individuals. V shed 3 bases, J shed 0 bases, and the junction held 12 bases outside the gene matches. Germline V gene lookup returns CDR1 SGHNT and CDR2 YENEEA. The CDR3 runs to 18 residues. This table comes from immunoSEQ multiplex PCR, and its TCRdb copy is limited to in-frame clones, with some not included. Of about 2.4 million clones listed, under 95% are singletons. The sequence came from a man between 18 and 29 years old in good health. Some clones in this sample may be carry-over from other donors' samples. Sample: naive CD4+ T cells from PBMCs. Subset denoted: CD45RA+ positively selected. The chain combines TRBV11-3 with TRBJ2-3; TRBD1 agrees at 7 bases. CDR3 coding DNA: TGTGCCAGCAGCTTCGGATTTACCGGGACAGCTAGCACAGATACGCAGTATTTT. Translation gives CASSFGFTGTASTDTQYF. The variable domain in full, with the rest retrieved from reference TRBV11-3 and TRBJ2-3, is EAGVVQSPRYKIIEKKQPVAFWCNPISGHNTLYWYLQNLGQGPELLIRYENEEAVDDSQLPKDRFSAERLKGVDSTLKIQPAELGDSAVYLCASSFGFTGTASTDTQYFGPGTRLTVL.